The 23 T cell receptor beta chains reported below all come from one sample, sequenced in a study of T cells in Graves' hyperthyroidism and ophthalmopathy (dated by TCRdb to the late 2010s). Library method: multiplex PCR. Sequenced on an Illumina HiSeq 2000. The TCR beta CDR3 regions were amplified from RNA transcripts. The first round of RT-PCR for the TCR CDR3 was performed with the HTBI primer set and the Qiagen OneStep RT-PCR kit. TCRdb reran the public reads through fastp at Q25 and MiXCR, keeping productive beta chains. Under each unique CDR3 protein, matching rows form one entry showing the most common genes and DNA. This sample comprises about 640,000 distinct CDR3 sequences, about a fifth of them detected only once. The top ten clonotypes cover over 30% of the sample. The material sequenced was blood. These receptors were obtained from a young man with Graves' ophthalmopathy.

The CDR3 DNA follows: TGCAGTGCTAGTGGACAGGGGGAAGAAGCCGGGAACACTGAAGCTTTCTTT. It codes for CSASGQGEEAGNTEAFF. J is TRBJ1-1 and V is TRBV20-1, with 10 nucleotides matching TRBD1. V gave up 3 bases and J gave up 1 base; unmatched junction bases: 11. The CDR3 has 17 amino acids. CDR1 and CDR2 (germline): DFQATT, SNEGSKA (reference sequence).

This clonotype was picked up a small number of times. The CDR3 spells CASSQLAGGRETQYF. For the CDR3, the DNA is TGCGCCAGCAGCCAACTAGCGGGAGGCAGAGAGACCCAGTACTTC. The chain recombines TRBV5-1 with TRBJ2-5; 12 bases align to TRBD2. Germline V gives CDR1 SGHRS, CDR2 YFSETQ. Germline trimming cut 4 bases from V and 4 bases from J; bases unmatched to any gene: 5. The length of the CDR3 is 15 residues.

This rearrangement joins TRBV20-1 to TRBJ1-6; D ambiguous. V lost 2 bases, J lost 0 bases, and 11 bases lay in between. This CDR3 is 16 amino acids long. Germline-derived CDR1 and CDR2 are DFQATT and SNEGSKA (reference sequence). This CDR3 reads CSARTPKSSYNSPLHF. CDR3 nucleotide sequence: TGCAGTGCTAGAACACCAAAAAGCTCCTATAATTCACCCCTCCACTTT.

This clonotype was observed at least ten times. This rearrangement joins TRBV2 to TRBJ2-1; either TRBD1 or TRBD2 may fit D (5 bases each). V was shortened by 7 bases and J by 5 bases, with 18 bases between the two germline ends. CDR1 SNHLY and CDR2 FYNNEI come from the germline V gene. CDR3 length equals 15 residues. The CDR3 loop is CASKGWGRPHNEQFF. CDR3 sequence (DNA): TGTGCCAGCAAGGGTTGGGGACGTCCACACAATGAGCAGTTCTTC.

The chain joins TRBV19 to TRBJ2-7; D is perhaps TRBD1 or TRBD2 (5 bases each). There are 15 residues in the CDR3. Between the trimmed V and J ends, which lost 4 bases and 6 bases, there was a span of 19 bases. Per the germline V gene, CDR1 is LNHDA and CDR2 is SQIVND (reference sequence). The CDR3 region is CASSTRRGTGLEQYF. CDR3 sequence (DNA): TGTGCCAGTAGTACGCGCCGGGGTACAGGCCTCGAGCAGTACTTC.

The chain is built from TRBV6-4 and TRBJ2-7; D ambiguous. The germline V and J ends were trimmed by 4 bases and 5 bases, with 12 bases remaining between them. This CDR3 comprises 13 residues. Germline V lookup: CDR1 MRHNA, CDR2 SNTAGT. DNA for the CDR3: TGTGCCAGCAGTGGAGGTTTTCGGGACGAGCAGTACTTC. This codes for CASSGGFRDEQYF.

This clonotype was seen many times. The chain employs TRBV30 and TRBJ1-2; D ambiguous. Germline V gene sequence: CDR1 GTSNPN, CDR2 SVGIG (reference sequence). The CDR3 consists of 14 residues. V was cut by 2 bases and J by 7 bases, with 17 bases left in between. CDR3 sequence reads: CAWSWPELVSGYTF. The DNA for the CDR3 is TGTGCCTGGAGTTGGCCGGAGTTAGTAAGTGGCTACACCTTC.

To note about this clonotype: The junction does not match germline at one end; this may be a read error. This chain connects TRBV28 to TRBJ2-7; 8 nucleotides match TRBD2. The germline V gene encodes CDR1 MDHEN and CDR2 SYDVKM. The CDR3 runs to 15 residues. CDR3 in amino acids: CASSLIAGQVYEQCF. For the CDR3, the DNA is TGTGCCAGCAGTTTAATAGCGGGGCAGGTTTACGAGCAGTGCTTC.

This clonotype was counted ten times or more. The V and J genes are TRBV11-2 and TRBJ1-2, with D perhaps matching TRBD1 (5 bases). This CDR3 is 13 amino acids long. The V end lost 5 bases, the J end lost 2 bases, and 9 bases lay between the germline ends. CDR1 is SGHAT and CDR2 is FQNNGV in the germline V gene. CDR3 sequence reads: CASSPDKNYGYTF. In DNA, the CDR3 is TGTGCCAGCAGCCCGGACAAAAACTATGGCTACACCTTC.

This chain connects TRBV5-1 to TRBJ2-6, with D perhaps assigned TRBD1 or TRBD2 (5 bases each). The V gene's germline CDR1 is SGHRS and CDR2 YFSETQ. Trimming left V 0 bases short and J 0 bases short, with 13 bases between. The CDR3 length is 18 residues. CDR3 in amino acids: CASSLGGTAVSGANVLTF. CDR3 DNA: TGCGCCAGCAGCTTGGGGGGGACCGCCGTCTCTGGGGCCAACGTCCTGACTTTC.

This clonotype was picked up a small number of times. The rearrangement links TRBV6-1 to TRBJ2-5; possible D gene TRBD2, 5 bases. Germline CDR1 is MNHNS and CDR2 is SASEGT. The CDR3 runs to 12 residues. Trimming removed 6 bases at V and 7 bases at J, with 12 bases between. In nucleotides, the CDR3 is TGTGCCAGCAGAAGAGGGAGCGCGACCCAGTACTTC. Translation: CASRRGSATQYF.

This clonotype was observed a handful of times. The genes are TRBV6-1 and TRBJ1-1; TRBD1 matches at 8 bases. The length of the CDR3 is 14 residues. Germline CDR1 is MNHNS and CDR2 is SASEGT. The V gene end was trimmed by 8 bases and the J gene end by 11 bases; junction bases not matched to a gene: 16. The CDR3 sequence is CASRTGDRGFSAFF. The DNA of the CDR3 is TGTGCCAGCCGTACCGGCGACAGGGGTTTTAGTGCTTTCTTT.

There are many counts of this clonotype. The chain uses TRBV28 and TRBJ2-7, with D possibly being TRBD1 (6 bases). Germline V CDR1 and CDR2: MDHEN, SYDVKM. Trimming stripped 8 bases from V and 6 bases from J, with 17 bases between. The CDR3 has 13 amino acids. For the CDR3, the DNA is TGTGCCAGCCAAAACAGGGTTGAGGTCGAGCAGTACTTC. Protein sequence: CASQNRVEVEQYF.

In this sample, this clonotype turned up many times. V and J are TRBV12-3 or TRBV12-4 and TRBJ1-1, with a possible D match to TRBD1 (5 bases). The CDR3 totals 16 residues. Trimming stripped 2 bases from V and 5 bases from J, with 18 bases between. DNA of the CDR3: TGTGCCAGCAGTTTATGGACACGCAGGAGGGGTACTGAAGCTTTCTTT. This encodes CASSLWTRRRGTEAFF.

This clonotype came up many times. This chain uses TRBV7-6 with TRBJ2-5; D gene ambiguous. Trimming took 5 bases from V and 5 from J, leaving 12 bases between them. Per germline, CDR1 SGHVS and CDR2 FNYEAQ. CDR3 size: 13 residues. In DNA form, the CDR3 reads TGTGCCAGCAGCCGAAGCGTTCCGGAGACCCAGTACTTC. This translates into CASSRSVPETQYF.

The chain is built from TRBV7-9 and TRBJ2-1, with 9 positions matching TRBD2. Germline CDR1 and CDR2: SEHNR and FQNEAQ (reference sequence). The V gene end was trimmed by 4 bases and the J gene end by 6 bases; junction bases not matched to a gene: 7. The CDR3 sequence is 15 residues long. The CDR3 nucleotides read TGTGCCAGCAGCTATAAGCGGGAGGCAGGCAATGAGCAGTTCTTC. Translation gives CASSYKREAGNEQFF.

The sample holds many counts of this clonotype. Given a much more abundant clone one base away, this may be a read error. The V gene is TRBV28, the J gene TRBJ2-3, with D uncertain. CDR1 and CDR2 from the germline V gene are MDHEN and SYDVKM. CDR3 length: 11 residues. V lost 4 bases, J lost 4 bases, and 3 bases lay in between. The CDR3 DNA is TGTGCCAGCAGTTACCCAGATACGCAGTATTTT. Encoded protein: CASSYPDTQYF. Complete variable domain (other parts from reference TRBV28 and TRBJ2-3): DVKVTQSSRYLVKRTGEKVFLECVQDMDHENMFWYRQDPGLGLRLIYFSYDVKMKEKGDIPEGYSVSREKKERFSLILESASTNQTSMYLCASSYPDTQYFGPGTRLTVL.

The CDR3 DNA sequence: TGTGCCAGCGATTATGAAAGTCTGGGCGGGGAGCTGTTTTTT. Translated: CASDYESLGGELFF. V is TRBV7-9 and J is TRBJ2-2; D is undetermined. Germline assignment: CDR1 SEHNR and CDR2 FQNEAQ (reference sequence). CDR3 size: 14 residues. The V end lost 8 bases, the J end lost 7 bases, and 17 bases lay between the germline ends.

The V call is TRBV4-3, the J call TRBJ2-2; D possibly uses TRBD1 or TRBD2 (5 bases each). The CDR3 covers 13 residues. Trimming cost V 4 bases and J 6 bases, with 9 bases left between them. CDR1 is LGHNA and CDR2 is YSLEER in the germline V gene. The CDR3: CASSPGASGELFF. The CDR3 nucleotides read TGCGCCAGCAGCCCCGGGGCATCCGGGGAGCTGTTTTTT.

The rearrangement joins TRBV29-1 to TRBJ2-1; perhaps TRBD1 as D (6 bases). Trimming removed 5 bases at V and 6 bases at J, with 20 bases between. The CDR3 length is 15 residues. From germline, CDR1 is SQVTM and CDR2 ANQGSEA. The CDR3 sequence is CSVRRDQQGFNEQFF. Written as DNA, the CDR3 is TGCAGCGTTCGCAGGGACCAACAGGGTTTCAATGAGCAGTTCTTC.

The sample holds a few counts of this clonotype. V gene TRBV6-1 combines with J gene TRBJ2-7; maybe TRBD1 (5 bases). Germline V gene data show CDR1 as MNHNS and CDR2 as SASEGT. The germline V and J ends were trimmed by 0 bases and 3 bases, with 9 bases remaining between them. The CDR3 runs to 14 residues. CDR3 in DNA: TGTGCCAGCAGTGAAGCGGGGCCTTTCTACGAGCAGTACTTC. This translates into CASSEAGPFYEQYF.

This clonotype has only a few counts. The chain couples TRBV9 to TRBJ2-3, with D perhaps TRBD1 or TRBD2 (5 bases each). Trimming removed 2 bases at V and 6 bases at J, with 16 bases between. This CDR3 spans 15 amino acids. The V gene's germline CDR1 is SGDLS and CDR2 YYNGEE. DNA for the CDR3: TGTGCCAGCAGCGTTGGGACGGAGTGGACGGATACGCAGTATTTT. Translating it yields CASSVGTEWTDTQYF.

There are a few counts of this clonotype. CDR3 DNA: TGTGCCAGCAGTAAGACAGAAAGGAACACTGAAGCTTTCTTT. Amino acid sequence: CASSKTERNTEAFF. The genes are TRBV6-1 and TRBJ1-1; weak D call: TRBD1 (5 bases). Trimming left V 5 bases short and J 1 base short, with 11 bases between. Germline V gene lookup returns CDR1 MNHNS and CDR2 SASEGT. This CDR3 is built from 14 residues.